The rows below give T cell receptor beta chains drawn from one sample of a study of cytomegalovirus exposure and HLA in healthy donors. Repertoires were generated with immunoSEQ multiplex PCR, while TCRdb's copy carries only in-frame clones and drops some. The table has 150,000 to 200,000 clones, about 96% seen once. Sequences were obtained from PBMCs. These receptors were obtained from a woman under 30 in good health and CMV-seronegative. Both conserved end residues are part of each CDR3. Each record gives: CDR3 protein, D gene, V gene. The D gene is left open where the match is weak.

CASSLRGISYEQYF | - | TRBV13
CASSLGGVSSGYTF | - | TRBV5-5
CASRTSRDEETQYF | TRBD2 | TRBV5-1
CASSPTGTSGLYEQYF | TRBD2 | TRBV4-1
CASSLNGGGALFGQETQYF | TRBD2 | TRBV9
CASSLFSGGANEQYF | TRBD2 | TRBV5-6
CASSPDSSTDTQYF | - | TRBV7-3
CASSLEGQSYNEQFF | - | TRBV5-1
CASSQGTGREQYF | TRBD1 | TRBV5-6
CASSMGAGGQTDTQYF | TRBD2 | TRBV19
CASSIAGTHYGYTF | - | TRBV11-2
CASSLGGTNQPQHF | - | TRBV5-6
CASRPGQGREKLFF | TRBD1 | TRBV6-5
CASTRGRSYEQYF | - | TRBV6-5
CASSLSMQGGTEAFF | TRBD1 | TRBV27
CASSGQLNEKLFF | - | TRBV5-4
CASSVEGGFGNTIYF | - | TRBV9
CASSDRSQETQYF | - | TRBV2
CASSQGTVPYEQYF | TRBD1 | TRBV7-6
CASSGGAGVTNEQYF | TRBD2 | TRBV9
CAISDIGQTKNYGYTF | - | TRBV10-3
CASSLAGGVSTGELFF | TRBD2 | TRBV27
CASSSGSTGELFF | - | TRBV7-3